One sample yielded the 16 T cell receptor beta chains listed below, sequenced in a study of vaccination effects on CD4 cells after COVID-19. At the end of 9 to 11 days of culture, CD4+ T cells were isolated. No antigen is known for these receptors. The data were produced by immunoSEQ multiplex PCR, yet TCRdb's version contains in-frame clones alone and is incomplete. The table lists about 39,000 clones, about 81% of them singletons. The sample consisted of CD4+ T cells from PBMCs cultured without peptide, taken before COVID-19 vaccination. These TCRs come from a human donor who received a COVID-19 vaccine.

CDR3 in amino acids: CATSDLRGQGTDTQYF. In nucleotides, the CDR3 is TGTGCCACCAGTGATTTGCGGGGACAGGGGACGGATACGCAGTATTTT. V gene TRBV24-1 combines with J gene TRBJ2-3; 10 bases map to TRBD1. V lost 0 bases to trimming and J lost 6 bases; unmatched junction nucleotides: 5. This CDR3 contains 16 residues. Per germline, CDR1 KGHDR and CDR2 SFDVKD.

This clone has just a few counts. The chain couples TRBV7-9 to TRBJ2-2; possible D gene TRBD1, 6 bases. Looked up from germline, CDR1 is SEHNR and CDR2 is FQNEAQ (reference sequence). This CDR3 has 16 amino acids. V was shortened by 1 base and J by 1 base, with 10 bases between the two germline ends. CDR3 in amino acids: CASSLVQGLNTGELFF. In nucleotides, the CDR3 is TGTGCCAGCAGCTTAGTTCAGGGGCTGAACACCGGGGAGCTGTTTTTT.

There are a few counts of this clone. J is TRBJ1-6 and V is TRBV19, with D possibly being TRBD1 (5 bases). Trimming left V 3 bases short and J 6 bases short, with 21 bases between. The CDR3 totals 18 residues. The germline CDR1 and CDR2 sequences are LNHDA and SQIVND (reference sequence). The CDR3 loop is CASSMGPIRGRFNSPLHF. The CDR3 nucleotides are TGTGCCAGTAGTATGGGTCCTATACGGGGACGGTTTAATTCACCCCTCCACTTT.

This clone was counted a few times. This CDR3 is CASSVHRESSYNEQFF. CDR3 sequence (DNA): TGTGCCAGCAGCGTACACAGGGAAAGCTCCTACAATGAGCAGTTCTTC. V and J are TRBV9 and TRBJ2-1; a weak D match, TRBD1 (6 bases). Trimming cost V 1 base and J 0 bases, with 11 bases left between them. The CDR3 is 16 amino acids. Per germline, CDR1 SGDLS and CDR2 YYNGEE.

This chain connects TRBV7-3 to TRBJ2-1; D possibly uses TRBD1 or TRBD2 (6 bases each). V shed 0 bases and J shed 2 bases, with 26 bases lying between them. This CDR3 has 21 amino acids. Per germline, CDR1 SGHTA and CDR2 FQGTGA. The CDR3 is CASSLTPTGTYSLSTYNEQFF. Written as DNA, the CDR3 is TGTGCCAGCAGCTTAACGCCAACAGGGACTTACTCACTCTCAACCTACAATGAGCAGTTCTTC.

The genes are TRBV6-2 or TRBV6-3 and TRBJ2-5; D is undetermined. This CDR3 spans 13 amino acids. The germline V gene has CDR1 MNHEY and CDR2 SVGEGT. V was cut by 4 bases and J by 2 bases, with 8 bases left in between. The CDR3 DNA reads as TGTGCCAGCAGTTGGTATACACAAGAGACCCAGTACTTC. This sequence encodes CASSWYTQETQYF.

This clone has only a few counts. This chain links TRBV7-8 with TRBJ1-5; D not resolved. CDR1 and CDR2 from the germline V gene are SGHVS and FQNEAQ. V gave up 5 bases and J gave up 0 bases, with 14 bases separating them. This CDR3 has 16 residues. CDR3 loop: CASSGKEGTSNQPQHF. DNA of the CDR3: TGTGCCAGCAGCGGGAAGGAGGGAACTAGCAATCAGCCCCAGCATTTT.

The sample holds a few counts of this clone. The chain joins TRBV4-3 to TRBJ1-6; perhaps TRBD1 as D (5 bases). Trimming left V 3 bases short and J 9 bases short, with 9 bases between. The CDR3 is 13 amino acids. Germline V CDR1 and CDR2: LGHNA, YSLEER. CDR3 bases: TGCGCCAGCAGCCAGCTCAGGGTTTCACCCCTCCACTTT. Amino acids: CASSQLRVSPLHF.

The chain employs TRBV5-1 and TRBJ1-2; TRBD1 is a possible D gene (5 bases). Trimming stripped 0 bases from V and 7 bases from J, with 10 bases between. Germline CDR1 reads SGHRS; CDR2 reads YFSETQ. The CDR3 is made up of 13 amino acids. The CDR3 protein is CASSLGTGSGYTF. The CDR3 nucleotides read TGCGCCAGCAGCTTGGGTACAGGAAGTGGCTACACCTTC. Full variable domain (rest looked up from reference TRBV5-1 and TRBJ1-2): KAGVTQTPRYLIKTRGQQVTLSCSPISGHRSVSWYQQTPGQGLQFLFEYFSETQRNKGNFPGRFSGRQFSNSRSEMNVSTLELGDSALYLCASSLGTGSGYTFGSGTRLTVV.

J is TRBJ1-5 and V is TRBV6-2 or TRBV6-3; maybe TRBD1 (5 bases). Germline V gene lookup returns CDR1 MNHEY and CDR2 SVGEGT. V shed 5 bases and J shed 0 bases, with 8 bases lying between them. The CDR3 runs to 14 residues. The CDR3 sequence: CASSRGGSNQPQHF. CDR3 nucleotide sequence: TGTGCCAGCAGTCGGGGGGGTAGCAATCAGCCCCAGCATTTT.

This clone has just a few counts. The chain has TRBV3-1 (or the pseudogene TRBV3-2) and TRBJ1-2; possible D gene TRBD1, 5 bases. This CDR3 spans 14 amino acids. Germline loops: CDR1 LGHDT, CDR2 YNNKEL (reference sequence). V was trimmed by 4 bases and J by 4 bases, leaving 13 bases between them. The CDR3 region is CASSRTRDLYGYTF. CDR3 DNA sequence: TGTGCCAGCAGCCGTACCCGGGACCTCTATGGCTACACCTTC.

The chain combines TRBV7-3 with TRBJ1-2; D is unclear. CDR1 and CDR2 (germline): SGHTA, FQGTGA. With 1 base removed from V and 6 bases from J, the gap between germline ends came to 15 bases. The CDR3 is 15 residues long. The CDR3 loop is CASSLRPGYLDGYTF. The CDR3, as DNA: TGTGCCAGCAGCTTAAGACCGGGGTATTTGGATGGCTACACCTTC.

The V gene is TRBV5-6, the J gene TRBJ2-5; either TRBD1 or TRBD2 may supply D (5 bases each). The CDR3 has 14 residues. Germline V CDR1 and CDR2: SGHDT, YYEEEE. Between the trimmed V and J ends, which lost 0 bases and 5 bases, there was a span of 11 bases. CDR3 sequence reads: CASSLDGGKETQYF. CDR3 sequence (DNA): TGTGCCAGCAGCTTGGATGGGGGAAAGGAGACCCAGTACTTC.

This clone was picked up a small number of times. The gene calls are TRBV18 and TRBJ1-6, with 7 nucleotides matching TRBD1. The CDR3 spans 14 residues. Trimming removed 3 bases from V and 4 bases from J; junction bases left unmatched: 0. In germline, CDR1 is KGHSH, CDR2 LQKENI. As DNA, the CDR3 is TGTGCCAGCTCACCGGGACAGTATAATTCACCCCTCCACTTT. It yields the protein CASSPGQYNSPLHF.

The J gene is TRBJ2-3, the V gene TRBV10-1; D unresolved. With 3 bases removed from V and 2 bases from J, the gap between germline ends came to 6 bases. This CDR3 region has 13 residues. Germline CDR1 and CDR2: WNHNN and SYGVQD (reference sequence). The DNA for the CDR3 is TGCGCCAGCAGTGACCCCCCCACAGATACGCAGTATTTT. Its translation: CASSDPPTDTQYF.

The table lists this clone with a count of one. V usage is TRBV7-2 and J usage is TRBJ2-1; no clear D. The V and J ends lost 5 bases and 0 bases respectively, with 11 bases between them. Looked up from germline, CDR1 is SGHTA and CDR2 is FQGNSA. The CDR3 is 15 residues long. CDR3 residues: CASSPQTSSYNEQFF. DNA for the CDR3: TGTGCCAGCAGCCCTCAGACGTCCTCCTACAATGAGCAGTTCTTC. Combining the CDR3 with reference TRBV7-2 and TRBJ2-1 gives the whole variable domain GAGVSQSPSNKVTEKGKDVELRCDPISGHTALYWYRQSLGQGLEFLIYFQGNSAPDKSGLPSDRFSAERTGGSVSTLTIQRTQQEDSAVYLCASSPQTSSYNEQFFGPGTRLTVL.